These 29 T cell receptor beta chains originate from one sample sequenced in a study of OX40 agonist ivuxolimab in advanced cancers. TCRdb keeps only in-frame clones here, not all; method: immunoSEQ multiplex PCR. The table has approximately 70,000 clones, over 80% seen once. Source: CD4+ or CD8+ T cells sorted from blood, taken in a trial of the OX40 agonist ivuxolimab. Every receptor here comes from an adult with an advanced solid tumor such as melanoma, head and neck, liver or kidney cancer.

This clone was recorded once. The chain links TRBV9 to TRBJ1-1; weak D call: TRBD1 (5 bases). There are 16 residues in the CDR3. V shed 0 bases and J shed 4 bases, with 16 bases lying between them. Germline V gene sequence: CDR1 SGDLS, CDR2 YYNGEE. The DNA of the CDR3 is TGTGCCAGCAGCGTAGAGCCCTCAGCAGGGTTCACTGAAGCTTTCTTT. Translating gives CASSVEPSAGFTEAFF.

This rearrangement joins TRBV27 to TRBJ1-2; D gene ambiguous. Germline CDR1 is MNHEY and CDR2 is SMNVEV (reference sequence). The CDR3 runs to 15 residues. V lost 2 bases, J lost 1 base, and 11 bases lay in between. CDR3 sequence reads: CASSLTPLYNYGYTF. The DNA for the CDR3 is TGTGCCAGCAGTTTAACCCCACTATATAACTATGGCTACACCTTC.

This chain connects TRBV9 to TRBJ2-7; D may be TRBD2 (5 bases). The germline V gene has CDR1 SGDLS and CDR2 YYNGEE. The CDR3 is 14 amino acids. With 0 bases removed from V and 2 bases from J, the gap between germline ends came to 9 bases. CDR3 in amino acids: CASSVGGATYEQYF. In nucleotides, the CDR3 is TGTGCCAGCAGCGTAGGGGGAGCAACCTACGAGCAGTACTTC.

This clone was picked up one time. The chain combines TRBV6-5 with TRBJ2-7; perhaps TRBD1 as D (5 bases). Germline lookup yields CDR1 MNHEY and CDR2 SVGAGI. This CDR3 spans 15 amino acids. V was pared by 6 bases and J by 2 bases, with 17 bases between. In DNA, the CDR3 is TGTGCCAGCAGCCAACCCCGGACAAACACCTACGAGCAGTACTTC. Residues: CASSQPRTNTYEQYF.

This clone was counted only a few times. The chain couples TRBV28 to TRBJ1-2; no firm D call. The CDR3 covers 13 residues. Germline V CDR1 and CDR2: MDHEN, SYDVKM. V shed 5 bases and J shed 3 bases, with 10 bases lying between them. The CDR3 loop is CASSPPWDYGYTF. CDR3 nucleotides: TGTGCCAGCAGTCCTCCCTGGGACTATGGCTACACCTTC.

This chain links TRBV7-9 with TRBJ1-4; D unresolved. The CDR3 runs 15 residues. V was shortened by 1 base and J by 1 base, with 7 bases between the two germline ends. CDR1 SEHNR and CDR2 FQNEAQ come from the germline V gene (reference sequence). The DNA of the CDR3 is TGTGCCAGCAGCTTAGGACTAAAAACTAATGAAAAACTGTTTTTT. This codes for CASSLGLKTNEKLFF.

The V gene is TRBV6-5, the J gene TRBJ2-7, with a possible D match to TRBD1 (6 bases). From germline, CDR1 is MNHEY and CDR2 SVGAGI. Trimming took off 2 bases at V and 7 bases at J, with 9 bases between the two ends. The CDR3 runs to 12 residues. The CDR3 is CASSYGRGEQYF. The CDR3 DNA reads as TGTGCCAGCAGTTACGGCAGGGGTGAGCAGTACTTC.

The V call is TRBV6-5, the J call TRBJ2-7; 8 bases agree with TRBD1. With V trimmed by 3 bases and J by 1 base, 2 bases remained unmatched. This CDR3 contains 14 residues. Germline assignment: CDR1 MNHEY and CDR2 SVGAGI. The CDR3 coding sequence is TGTGCCAGCAGTTATGGACAGGGATCCTACGAGCAGTACTTC. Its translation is CASSYGQGSYEQYF.

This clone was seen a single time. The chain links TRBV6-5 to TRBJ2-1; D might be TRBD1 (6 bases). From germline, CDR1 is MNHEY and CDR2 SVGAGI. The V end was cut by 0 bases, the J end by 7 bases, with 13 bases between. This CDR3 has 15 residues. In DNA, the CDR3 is TGTGCCAGCAGTTACTCGAGTTGGGGGCAAAATGAGCAGTTCTTC. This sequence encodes CASSYSSWGQNEQFF.

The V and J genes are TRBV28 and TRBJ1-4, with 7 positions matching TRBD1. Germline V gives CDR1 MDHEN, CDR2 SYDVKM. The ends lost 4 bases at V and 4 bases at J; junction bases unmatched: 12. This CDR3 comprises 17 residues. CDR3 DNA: TGTGCCAGCAGTTCGGACAGGCTCGCGCCCTATAATGAAAAACTGTTTTTT. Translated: CASSSDRLAPYNEKLFF.

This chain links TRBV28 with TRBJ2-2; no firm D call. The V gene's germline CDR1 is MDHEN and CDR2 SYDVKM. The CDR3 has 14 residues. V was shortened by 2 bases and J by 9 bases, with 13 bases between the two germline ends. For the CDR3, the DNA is TGTGCCAGCAGTTTAAGGGTAGTCGGTAGGGAGCTGTTTTTT. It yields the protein CASSLRVVGRELFF.

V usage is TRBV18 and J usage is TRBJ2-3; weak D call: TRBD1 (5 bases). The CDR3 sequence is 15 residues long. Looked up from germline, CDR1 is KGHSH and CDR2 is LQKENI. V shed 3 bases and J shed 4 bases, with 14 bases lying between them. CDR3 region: CASSPTEVSADTQYF. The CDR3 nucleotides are TGTGCCAGCTCACCGACAGAAGTGTCTGCAGATACGCAGTATTTT.

The CDR3 DNA reads as TGTGCCAGCAGTCGACAGGGGGCTTGTGAAAAACTGTTTTTT. Its translation is CASSRQGACEKLFF. The chain joins TRBV11-3 to TRBJ1-4; TRBD1 agrees at 10 bases. The CDR3 extends over 14 amino acids. Germline loops: CDR1 SGHNT, CDR2 YENEEA. The V segment lost 6 bases and the J segment 7 bases; nucleotides outside the gene matches: 5. The full variable domain, rest sourced from reference TRBV11-3 and TRBJ1-4, is EAGVVQSPRYKIIEKKQPVAFWCNPISGHNTLYWYLQNLGQGPELLIRYENEEAVDDSQLPKDRFSAERLKGVDSTLKIQPAELGDSAVYLCASSRQGACEKLFFGSGTQLSVL.

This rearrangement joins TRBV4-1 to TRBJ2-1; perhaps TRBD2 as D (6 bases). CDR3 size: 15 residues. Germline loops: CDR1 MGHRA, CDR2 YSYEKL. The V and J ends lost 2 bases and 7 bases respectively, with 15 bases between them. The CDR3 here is CASSQIQRARNEQFF. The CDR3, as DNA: TGCGCCAGCAGCCAAATACAGCGGGCCAGGAATGAGCAGTTCTTC.

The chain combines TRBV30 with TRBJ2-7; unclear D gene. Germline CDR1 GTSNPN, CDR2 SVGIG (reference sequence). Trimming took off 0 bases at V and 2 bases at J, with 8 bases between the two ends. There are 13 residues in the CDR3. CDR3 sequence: CAWSVLSTYEQYF. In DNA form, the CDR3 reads TGTGCCTGGAGTGTACTATCGACCTACGAGCAGTACTTC.

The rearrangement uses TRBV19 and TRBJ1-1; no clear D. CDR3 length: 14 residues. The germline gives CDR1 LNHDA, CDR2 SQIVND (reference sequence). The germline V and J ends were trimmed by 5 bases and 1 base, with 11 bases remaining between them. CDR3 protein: CASSPWTANTEAFF. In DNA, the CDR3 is TGTGCCAGTAGTCCCTGGACGGCGAACACTGAAGCTTTCTTT.

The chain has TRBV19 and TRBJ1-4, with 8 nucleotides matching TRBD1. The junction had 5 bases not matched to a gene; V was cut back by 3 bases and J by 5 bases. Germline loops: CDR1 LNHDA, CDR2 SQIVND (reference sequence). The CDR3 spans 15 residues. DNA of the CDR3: TGTGCCAGTAGTATTTGGACAGGGCAGAATGAAAAACTGTTTTTT. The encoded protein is CASSIWTGQNEKLFF.

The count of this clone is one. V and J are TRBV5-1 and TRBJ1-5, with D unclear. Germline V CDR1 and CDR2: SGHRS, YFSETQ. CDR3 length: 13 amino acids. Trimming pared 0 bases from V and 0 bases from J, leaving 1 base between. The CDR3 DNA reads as TGCGCCAGCAGCTTGGGTAGCAATCAGCCCCAGCATTTT. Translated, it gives CASSLGSNQPQHF.

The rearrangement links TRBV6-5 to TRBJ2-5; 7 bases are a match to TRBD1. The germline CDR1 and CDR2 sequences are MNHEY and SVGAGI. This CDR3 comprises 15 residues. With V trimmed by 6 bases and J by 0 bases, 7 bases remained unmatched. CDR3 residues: CASSSTGIHQETQYF. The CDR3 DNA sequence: TGTGCCAGCAGCTCGACAGGGATCCACCAAGAGACCCAGTACTTC.

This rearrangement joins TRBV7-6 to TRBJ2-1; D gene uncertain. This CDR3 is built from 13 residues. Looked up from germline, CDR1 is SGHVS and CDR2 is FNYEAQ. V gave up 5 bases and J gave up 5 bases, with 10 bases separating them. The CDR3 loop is CASSPPGDNEQFF. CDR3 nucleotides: TGTGCCAGCAGCCCCCCAGGAGACAATGAGCAGTTCTTC.

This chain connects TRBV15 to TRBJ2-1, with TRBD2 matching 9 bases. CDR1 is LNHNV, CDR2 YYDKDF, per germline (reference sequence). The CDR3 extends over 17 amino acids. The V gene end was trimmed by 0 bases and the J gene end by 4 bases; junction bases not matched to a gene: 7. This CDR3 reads CATSREEGLAYYNEQFF. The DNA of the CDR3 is TGTGCCACCAGCAGAGAGGAGGGACTAGCTTATTACAATGAGCAGTTCTTC.

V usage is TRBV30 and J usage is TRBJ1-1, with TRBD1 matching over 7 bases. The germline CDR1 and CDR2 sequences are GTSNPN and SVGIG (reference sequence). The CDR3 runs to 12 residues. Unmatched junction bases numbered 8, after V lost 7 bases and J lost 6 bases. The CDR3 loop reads CAFTTDRPEAFF. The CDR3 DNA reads TGTGCCTTTACCACGGACAGGCCTGAAGCTTTCTTT. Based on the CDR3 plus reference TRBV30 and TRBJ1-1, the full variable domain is SQTIHQWPATLVQPVGSPLSLECTVEGTSNPNLYWYRQAAGRGLQLLFYSVGIGQISSEVPQNLSASRPQDRQFILSSKKLLLSDSGFYLCAFTTDRPEAFFGQGTRLTVV.

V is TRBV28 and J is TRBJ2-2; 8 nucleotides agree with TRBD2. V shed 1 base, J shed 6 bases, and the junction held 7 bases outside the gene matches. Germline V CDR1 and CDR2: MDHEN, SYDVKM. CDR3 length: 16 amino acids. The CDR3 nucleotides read TGTGCCAGCAGTTTATTTGGGCGGGAGGCTTCCGGGGAGCTGTTTTTT. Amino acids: CASSLFGREASGELFF.

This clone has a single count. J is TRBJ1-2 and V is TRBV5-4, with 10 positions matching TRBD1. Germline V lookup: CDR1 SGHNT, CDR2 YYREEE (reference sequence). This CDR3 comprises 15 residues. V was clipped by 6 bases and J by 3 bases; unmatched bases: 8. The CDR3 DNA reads TGTGCCAGCAACAACCGGGACAGGGGAGACTATGGCTACACCTTC. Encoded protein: CASNNRDRGDYGYTF.

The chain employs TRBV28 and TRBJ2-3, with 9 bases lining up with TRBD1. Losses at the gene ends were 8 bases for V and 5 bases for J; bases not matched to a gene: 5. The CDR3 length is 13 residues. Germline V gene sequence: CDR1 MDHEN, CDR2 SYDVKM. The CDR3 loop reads CASRLTGGDTQYF. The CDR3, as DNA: TGTGCCAGCCGATTGACAGGGGGAGATACGCAGTATTTT.

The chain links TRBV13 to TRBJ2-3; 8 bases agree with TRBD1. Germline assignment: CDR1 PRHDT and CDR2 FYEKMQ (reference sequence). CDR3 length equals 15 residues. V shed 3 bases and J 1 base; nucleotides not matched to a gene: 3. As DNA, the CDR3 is TGTGCCAGCAGCTTGTTGGGACAGGGCACAGATACGCAGTATTTT. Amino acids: CASSLLGQGTDTQYF.

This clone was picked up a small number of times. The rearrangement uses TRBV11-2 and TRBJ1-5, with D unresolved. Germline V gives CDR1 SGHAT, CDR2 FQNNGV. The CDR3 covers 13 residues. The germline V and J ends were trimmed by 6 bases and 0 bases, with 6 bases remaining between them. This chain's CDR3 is CASSLNSNQPQHF. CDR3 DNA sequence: TGTGCCAGCAGTCTCAATAGCAATCAGCCCCAGCATTTT. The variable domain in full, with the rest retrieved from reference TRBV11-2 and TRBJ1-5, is EAGVAQSPRYKIIEKRQSVAFWCNPISGHATLYWYQQILGQGPKLLIQFQNNGVVDDSQLPKDRFSAERLKGVDSTLKIQPAKLEDSAVYLCASSLNSNQPQHFGDGTRLSIL.

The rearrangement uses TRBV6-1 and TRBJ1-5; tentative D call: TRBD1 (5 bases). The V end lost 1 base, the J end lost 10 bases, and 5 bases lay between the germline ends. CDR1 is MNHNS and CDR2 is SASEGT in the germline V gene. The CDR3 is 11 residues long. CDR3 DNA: TGTGCCAGCAGTGAAGGGGACCCCCAGCATTTT. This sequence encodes CASSEGDPQHF.

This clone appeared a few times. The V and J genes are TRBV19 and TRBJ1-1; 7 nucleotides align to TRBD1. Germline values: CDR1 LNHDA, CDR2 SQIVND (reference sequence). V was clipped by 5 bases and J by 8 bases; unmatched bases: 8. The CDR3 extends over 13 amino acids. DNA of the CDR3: TGTGCCAGTAGTCTTGCCTTGGGACAGGAAGCTTTCTTT. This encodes CASSLALGQEAFF.